This T cell receptor beta chain was retrieved from a study of shared clonotypes between healthy human individuals. Terminally differentiated effector memory CD45RA+ cells were left out of the naive CD8 fraction, which was CD45RO-negative and positively selected for CCR7. Healthy and HIV-negative, the adult donors had no recent acute infections or vaccinations. With 1 base removed from V and 3 bases from J, the gap between germline ends came to 10 bases. Germline-derived CDR1 and CDR2 are MGHRA and YSYEKL. The CDR3 spans 15 residues. Assay used: immunoSEQ multiplex PCR; TCRdb lists only in-frame clones, some missing. The sample lists about 2.1 million clones, about 92% occurring once. Findings of the study overall: Only blood underwent sampling, and tissue repertoires likely differ. For sorted subsets, rarefaction showed incomplete sequencing despite large depth. The represented genetic and exposure-history diversity was limited by the small number of donors.

Points on this clone: Its antigen remains unknown.

The receptor's source is a man aged 18 to 30 in good health. Some clones in this sample may be carry-over from other donors' samples. Sequenced input: naive CD8+ T cells from PBMCs. The V call is TRBV4-1, the J call TRBJ1-3, with D hard to call. CDR3: CASSQVSAIGNTIYF. CDR3 DNA sequence: TGCGCCAGCAGCCAAGTTTCAGCAATTGGAAACACCATATATTTT.